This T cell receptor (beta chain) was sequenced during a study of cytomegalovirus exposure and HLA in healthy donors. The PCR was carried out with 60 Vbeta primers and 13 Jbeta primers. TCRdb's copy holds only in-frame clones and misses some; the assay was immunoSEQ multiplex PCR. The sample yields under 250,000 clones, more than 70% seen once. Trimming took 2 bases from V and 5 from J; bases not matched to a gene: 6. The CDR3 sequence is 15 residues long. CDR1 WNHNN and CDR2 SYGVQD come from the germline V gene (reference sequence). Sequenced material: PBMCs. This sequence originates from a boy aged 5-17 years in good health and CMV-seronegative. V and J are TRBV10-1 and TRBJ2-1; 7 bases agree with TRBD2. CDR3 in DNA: TGCGCCAGCAGTGAGGGCCTAGCGGTGAACAATGAGCAGTTCTTC. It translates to CASSEGLAVNNEQFF.